This T cell receptor (beta chain) came from a study of cytomegalovirus exposure and HLA in healthy donors. Researchers ran the PCR with 60 Vbeta and 13 Jbeta primers. Sequencing was performed with immunoSEQ multiplex PCR; in TCRdb, only in-frame clones are kept and a portion is missing. The data show about 230,000 clones, 70% to 90% seen once. Whereas donors were nominally healthy upon sampling, unrecorded immune exposures were probable. Germline lookup yields CDR1 MGHRA and CDR2 YSYEKL. V lost 2 bases and J lost 2; bases outside the gene matches: 3. This CDR3 comprises 15 residues. Sequences were obtained from PBMCs. This clonotype originated in a girl aged 2 to 10 in good health and CMV-seronegative. J is TRBJ2-5 and V is TRBV4-1; 9 positions agree with TRBD2. The CDR3 DNA sequence: TGCGCCAGCAGCCAAAGCGGGAGGAGACAAGAGACCCAGTACTTC. It codes for CASSQSGRRQETQYF.